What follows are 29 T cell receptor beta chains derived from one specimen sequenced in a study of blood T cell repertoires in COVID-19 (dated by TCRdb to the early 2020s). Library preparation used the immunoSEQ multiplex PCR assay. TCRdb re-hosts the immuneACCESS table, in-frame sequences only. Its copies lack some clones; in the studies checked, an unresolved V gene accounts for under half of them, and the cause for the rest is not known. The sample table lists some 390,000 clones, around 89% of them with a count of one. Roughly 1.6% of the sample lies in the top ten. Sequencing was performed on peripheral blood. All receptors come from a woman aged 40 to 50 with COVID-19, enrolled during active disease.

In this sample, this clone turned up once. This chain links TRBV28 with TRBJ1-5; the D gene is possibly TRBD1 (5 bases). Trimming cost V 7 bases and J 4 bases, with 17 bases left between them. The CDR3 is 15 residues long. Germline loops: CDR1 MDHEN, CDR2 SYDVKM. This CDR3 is CASIQINQGNQPQHF. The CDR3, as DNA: TGTGCCAGCATCCAAATTAACCAGGGAAATCAGCCCCAGCATTTT. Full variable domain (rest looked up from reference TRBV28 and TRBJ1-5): DVKVTQSSRYLVKRTGEKVFLECVQDMDHENMFWYRQDPGLGLRLIYFSYDVKMKEKGDIPEGYSVSREKKERFSLILESASTNQTSMYLCASIQINQGNQPQHFGDGTRLSIL.

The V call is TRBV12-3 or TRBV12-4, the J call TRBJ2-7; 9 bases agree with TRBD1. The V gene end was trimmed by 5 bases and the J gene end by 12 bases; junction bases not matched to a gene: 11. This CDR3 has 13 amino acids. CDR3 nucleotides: TGTGCCAGCAGTCGGGGACAGGGAAGGGTTTGGTACTTC. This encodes CASSRGQGRVWYF.

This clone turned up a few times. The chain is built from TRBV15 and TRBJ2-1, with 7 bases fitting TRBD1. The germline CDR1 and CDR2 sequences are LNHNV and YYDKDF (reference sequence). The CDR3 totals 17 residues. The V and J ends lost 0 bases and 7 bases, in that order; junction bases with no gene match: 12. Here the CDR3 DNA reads TGTGCCACCAGCAGAGAACAGGGGTCGTCGGCGAGTAATGAGCAGTTCTTC. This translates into CATSREQGSSASNEQFF.

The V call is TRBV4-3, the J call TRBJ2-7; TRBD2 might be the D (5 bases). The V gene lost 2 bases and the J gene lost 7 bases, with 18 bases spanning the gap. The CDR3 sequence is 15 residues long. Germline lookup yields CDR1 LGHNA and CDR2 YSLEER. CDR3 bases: TGCGCCAGCAGCCAACTAATGTCGGGGATGGGGGAGCAGTACTTC. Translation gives CASSQLMSGMGEQYF.

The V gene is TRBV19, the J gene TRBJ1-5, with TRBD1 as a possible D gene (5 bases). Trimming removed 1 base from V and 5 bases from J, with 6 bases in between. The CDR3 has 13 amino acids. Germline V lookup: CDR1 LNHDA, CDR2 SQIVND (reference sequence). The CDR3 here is CASSIGRDQPQHF. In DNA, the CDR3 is TGTGCCAGTAGTATAGGCAGGGATCAGCCCCAGCATTTT.

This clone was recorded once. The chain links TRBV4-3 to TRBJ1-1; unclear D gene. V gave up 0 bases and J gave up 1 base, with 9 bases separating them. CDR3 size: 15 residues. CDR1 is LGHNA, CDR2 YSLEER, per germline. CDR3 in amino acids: CASSQDGPPNTEAFF. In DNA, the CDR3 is TGCGCCAGCAGCCAAGATGGGCCCCCGAACACTGAAGCTTTCTTT.

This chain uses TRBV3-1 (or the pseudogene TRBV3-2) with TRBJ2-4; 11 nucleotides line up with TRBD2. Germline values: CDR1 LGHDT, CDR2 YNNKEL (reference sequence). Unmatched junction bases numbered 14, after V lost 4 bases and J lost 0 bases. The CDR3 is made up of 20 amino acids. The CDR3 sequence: CASSRWGGTSGLLAKNIQYF. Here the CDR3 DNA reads TGTGCCAGCAGCCGCTGGGGAGGGACTAGCGGACTCCTAGCCAAAAACATTCAGTACTTC.

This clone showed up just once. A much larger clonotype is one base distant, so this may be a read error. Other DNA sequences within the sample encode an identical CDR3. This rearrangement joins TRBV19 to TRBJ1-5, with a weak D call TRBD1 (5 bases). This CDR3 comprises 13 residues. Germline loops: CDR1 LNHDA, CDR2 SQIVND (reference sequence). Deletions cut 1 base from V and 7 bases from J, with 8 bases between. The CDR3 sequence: CASSIGGGQPQHF. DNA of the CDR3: TGTGCCAGTAGTATAGGGGGGGGACAGCCCCAGCATTTT.

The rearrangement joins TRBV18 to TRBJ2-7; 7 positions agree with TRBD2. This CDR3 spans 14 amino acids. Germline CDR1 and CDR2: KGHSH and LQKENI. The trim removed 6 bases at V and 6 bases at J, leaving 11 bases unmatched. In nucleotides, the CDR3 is TGTGCCAGCTCTCTTGGACTAGGTTATGTCGAGCAGTACTTC. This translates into CASSLGLGYVEQYF.

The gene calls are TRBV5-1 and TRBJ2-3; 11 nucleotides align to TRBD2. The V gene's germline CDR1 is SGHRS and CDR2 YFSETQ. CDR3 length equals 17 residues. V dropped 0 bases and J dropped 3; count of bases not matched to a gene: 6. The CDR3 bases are TGCGCCAGCAGCTTGGTAACTAGCGGGAGTAGGACAGATACGCAGTATTTT. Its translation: CASSLVTSGSRTDTQYF.

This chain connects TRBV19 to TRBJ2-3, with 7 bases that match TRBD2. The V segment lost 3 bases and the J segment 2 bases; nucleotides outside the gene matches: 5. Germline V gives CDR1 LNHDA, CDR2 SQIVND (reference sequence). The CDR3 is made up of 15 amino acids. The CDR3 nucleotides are TGTGCCAGTAGTATCGCTAGCGGAATCACAGATACGCAGTATTTT. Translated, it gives CASSIASGITDTQYF. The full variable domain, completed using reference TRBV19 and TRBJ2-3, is DGGITQSPKYLFRKEGQNVTLSCEQNLNHDAMYWYRQDPGQGLRLIYYSQIVNDFQKGDIAEGYSVSREKKESFPLTVTSAQKNPTAFYLCASSIASGITDTQYFGPGTRLTVL.

CDR3 loop: CASSLYTSVSSTDTQYF. The CDR3 DNA reads TGTGCCAGCAGCTTATATACTAGCGTGTCTAGCACAGATACGCAGTATTTT. This chain links TRBV7-2 with TRBJ2-3; 7 bases match TRBD2. The CDR3 consists of 17 residues. V lost 2 bases to trimming and J lost 0 bases; unmatched junction nucleotides: 8. Germline V lookup: CDR1 SGHTA, CDR2 FQGNSA.

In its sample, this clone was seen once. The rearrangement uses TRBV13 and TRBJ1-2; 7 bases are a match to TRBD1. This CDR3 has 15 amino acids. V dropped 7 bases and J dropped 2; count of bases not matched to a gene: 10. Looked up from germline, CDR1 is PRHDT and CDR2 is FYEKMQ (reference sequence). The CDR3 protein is CASNRGRDPNYGYTF. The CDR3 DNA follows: TGTGCCAGCAACAGGGGCCGCGACCCAAACTATGGCTACACCTTC.

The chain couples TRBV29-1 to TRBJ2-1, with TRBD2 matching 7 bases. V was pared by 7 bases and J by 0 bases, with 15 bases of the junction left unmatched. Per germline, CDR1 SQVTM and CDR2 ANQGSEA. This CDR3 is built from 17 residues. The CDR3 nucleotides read TGCAGCGCCATAGGGAGGGCAGGGAGGAGCTCCTACAATGAGCAGTTCTTC. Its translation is CSAIGRAGRSSYNEQFF.

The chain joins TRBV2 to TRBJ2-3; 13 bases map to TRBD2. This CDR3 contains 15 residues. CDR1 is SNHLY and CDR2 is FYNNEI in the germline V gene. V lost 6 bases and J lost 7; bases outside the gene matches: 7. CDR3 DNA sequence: TGTGCCAGCAGCATCCGGGGACTAGCGGGAAATACGCAGTATTTT. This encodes CASSIRGLAGNTQYF.

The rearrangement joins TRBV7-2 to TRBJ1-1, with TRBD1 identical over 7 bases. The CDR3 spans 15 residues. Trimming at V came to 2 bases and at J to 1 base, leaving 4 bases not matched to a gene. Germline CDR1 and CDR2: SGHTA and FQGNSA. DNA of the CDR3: TGTGCCAGCAGCTTATGGGCAGGGGGGAACACTGAAGCTTTCTTT. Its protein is CASSLWAGGNTEAFF. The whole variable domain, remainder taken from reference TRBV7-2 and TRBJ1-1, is GAGVSQSPSNKVTEKGKDVELRCDPISGHTALYWYRQSLGQGLEFLIYFQGNSAPDKSGLPSDRFSAERTGGSVSTLTIQRTQQEDSAVYLCASSLWAGGNTEAFFGQGTRLTVV.

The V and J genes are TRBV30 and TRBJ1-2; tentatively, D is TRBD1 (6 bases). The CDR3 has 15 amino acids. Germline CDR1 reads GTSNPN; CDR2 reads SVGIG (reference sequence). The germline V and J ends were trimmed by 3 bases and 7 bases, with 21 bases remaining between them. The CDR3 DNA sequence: TGTGCCTGGAGCTCCTTTGATGGGGGGGCTGGTGGCTACACCTTC. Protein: CAWSSFDGGAGGYTF. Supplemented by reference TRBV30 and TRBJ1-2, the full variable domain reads SQTIHQWPATLVQPVGSPLSLECTVEGTSNPNLYWYRQAAGRGLQLLFYSVGIGQISSEVPQNLSASRPQDRQFILSSKKLLLSDSGFYLCAWSSFDGGAGGYTFGSGTRLTVV.

The CDR3 here is CASSVSTGTPYGYTF. The CDR3 nucleotides read TGTGCCAGCAGTGTCTCCACCGGGACACCTTATGGCTACACCTTC. The rearrangement links TRBV27 to TRBJ1-2, with a tentative D call TRBD1 (6 bases). Germline V lookup: CDR1 MNHEY, CDR2 SMNVEV (reference sequence). Trimming removed 5 bases from V and 5 bases from J, with 18 bases in between. CDR3 length equals 15 residues.

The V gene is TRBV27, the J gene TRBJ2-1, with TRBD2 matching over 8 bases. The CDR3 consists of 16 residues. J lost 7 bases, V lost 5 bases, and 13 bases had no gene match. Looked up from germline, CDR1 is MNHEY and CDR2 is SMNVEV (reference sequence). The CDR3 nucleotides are TGTGCCAGCAGTCCCATATTTGCGGGGGGCTTGAATGAGCAGTTCTTC. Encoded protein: CASSPIFAGGLNEQFF.

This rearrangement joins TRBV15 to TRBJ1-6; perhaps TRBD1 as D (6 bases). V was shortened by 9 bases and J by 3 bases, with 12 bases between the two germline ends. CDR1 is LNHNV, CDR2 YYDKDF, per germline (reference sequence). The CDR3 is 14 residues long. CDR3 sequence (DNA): TGTGCCACACAGGGATTGCTCTATAATTCACCCCTCCACTTT. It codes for CATQGLLYNSPLHF.

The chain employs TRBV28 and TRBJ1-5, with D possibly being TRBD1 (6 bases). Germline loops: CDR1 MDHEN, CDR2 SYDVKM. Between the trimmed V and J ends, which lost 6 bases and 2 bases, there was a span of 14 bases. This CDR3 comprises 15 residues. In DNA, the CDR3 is TGTGCCAGCAGCCCCACAGGGCGACGCAATCAGCCCCAGCATTTT. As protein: CASSPTGRRNQPQHF.

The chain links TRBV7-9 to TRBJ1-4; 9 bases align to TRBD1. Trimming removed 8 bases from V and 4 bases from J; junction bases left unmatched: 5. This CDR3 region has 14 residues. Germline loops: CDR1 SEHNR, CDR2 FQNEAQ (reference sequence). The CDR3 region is CASGGTGNNEKLFF. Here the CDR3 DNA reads TGTGCCAGCGGGGGGACAGGGAATAATGAAAAACTGTTTTTT.

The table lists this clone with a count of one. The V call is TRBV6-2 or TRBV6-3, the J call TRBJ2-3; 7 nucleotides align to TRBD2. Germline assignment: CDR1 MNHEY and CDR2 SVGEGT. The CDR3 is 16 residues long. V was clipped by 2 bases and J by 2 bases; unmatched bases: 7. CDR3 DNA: TGTGCCAGCAGTTACGTGGGGCTAGCGGACACAGATACGCAGTATTTT. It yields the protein CASSYVGLADTDTQYF.

CDR3 bases: TGTGCCAGCAGGAAACTGCTCCGGCAGGGGGCGCAGGACTATGGCTACACCTTC. It codes for CASRKLLRQGAQDYGYTF. The genes are TRBV2 and TRBJ1-2; TRBD1 aligns across 8 bases. The CDR3 extends over 18 amino acids. The V gene end was trimmed by 6 bases and the J gene end by 3 bases; junction bases not matched to a gene: 18. In germline, CDR1 is SNHLY, CDR2 FYNNEI.

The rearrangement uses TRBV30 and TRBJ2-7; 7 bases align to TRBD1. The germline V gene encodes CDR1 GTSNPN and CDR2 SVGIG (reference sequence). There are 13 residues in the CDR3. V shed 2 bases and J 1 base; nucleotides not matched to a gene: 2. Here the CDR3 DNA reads TGTGCCTGGAGTTTGACAGGGTCCTACGAGCAGTACTTC. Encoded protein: CAWSLTGSYEQYF.

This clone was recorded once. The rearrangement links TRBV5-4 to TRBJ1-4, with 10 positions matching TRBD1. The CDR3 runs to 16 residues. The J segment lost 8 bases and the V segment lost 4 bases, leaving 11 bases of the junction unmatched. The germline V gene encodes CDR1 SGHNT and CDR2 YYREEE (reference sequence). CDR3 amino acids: CASSSDRDRGPEKLFF. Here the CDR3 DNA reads TGTGCCAGCAGCAGTGACCGGGACAGGGGACCGGAAAAACTGTTTTTT.

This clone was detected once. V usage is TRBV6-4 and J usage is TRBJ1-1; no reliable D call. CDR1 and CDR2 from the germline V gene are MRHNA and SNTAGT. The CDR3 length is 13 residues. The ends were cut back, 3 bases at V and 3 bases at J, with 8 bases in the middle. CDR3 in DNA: TGTGCCAGCAGTGATGGGCTCGACACTGAAGCTTTCTTT. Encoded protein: CASSDGLDTEAFF.

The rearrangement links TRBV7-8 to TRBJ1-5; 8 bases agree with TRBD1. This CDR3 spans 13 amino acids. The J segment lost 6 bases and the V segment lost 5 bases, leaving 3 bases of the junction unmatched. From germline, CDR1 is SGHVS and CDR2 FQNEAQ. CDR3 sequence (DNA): TGTGCCAGCAGCGAAGACAGGGGTCAGCCCCAGCATTTT. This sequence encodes CASSEDRGQPQHF.

CDR3 DNA sequence: TGCGCCAGCAGTTTACTCCCGGGCTATAATTCACCCCTCCACTTT. This sequence encodes CASSLLPGYNSPLHF. The rearrangement uses TRBV4-3 and TRBJ1-6; D is unclear. V was pared by 6 bases and J by 3 bases, with 12 bases between. The CDR3 contains 15 residues. Germline V gene data show CDR1 as LGHNA and CDR2 as YSLEER.